Listed here are 31 T cell receptor beta chains from one sample, sequenced in a study of blood T cell repertoires in COVID-19. Data came from immunoSEQ multiplex PCR; TCRdb stores just in-frame clones and leaves some out. The sample consists of roughly 250,000 clones, roughly 93% of them appearing once. Sequencing input: PBMCs or T cells enriched from blood (not recorded which). The receptors were gathered from a woman in her thirties or forties with acute COVID-19.

This chain connects TRBV18 to TRBJ1-2, with 8 bases fitting TRBD1. The V segment lost 4 bases and the J segment 9 bases; nucleotides outside the gene matches: 10. This CDR3 has 14 amino acids. From germline, CDR1 is KGHSH and CDR2 LQKENI. CDR3 bases: TGTGCCAGCTCACTTGCCGGGACAGGAGCACGCTACACCTTC. Its translation: CASSLAGTGARYTF.

The chain recombines TRBV5-5 with TRBJ2-1, with D maybe TRBD1 (5 bases). The CDR3 is 14 residues long. Trimming removed 3 bases from V and 7 bases from J, with 14 bases in between. In germline, CDR1 is SGHKS, CDR2 YYEKEE (reference sequence). The CDR3 loop is CASSWGPPRNEQFF. In DNA, the CDR3 is TGTGCCAGCAGCTGGGGCCCCCCAAGGAATGAGCAGTTCTTC.

V gene TRBV6-1 combines with J gene TRBJ1-1; D gene ambiguous. Germline CDR1 reads MNHNS; CDR2 reads SASEGT. The CDR3 extends over 14 amino acids. V was trimmed by 1 base and J by 1 base, leaving 7 bases between them. In DNA form, the CDR3 reads TGTGCCAGCAGTGAAGTGGACTGGAACACTGAAGCTTTCTTT. It specifies CASSEVDWNTEAFF.

This clone has a single count. The chain's CDR3 is CASSPQAGGADTQYF. The CDR3 region has the DNA TGTGCCAGCAGCCCGCAGGCGGGGGGAGCAGATACGCAGTATTTT. The rearrangement joins TRBV5-4 to TRBJ2-3; TRBD2 aligns across 8 bases. CDR3 length: 15 amino acids. The ends lost 4 bases at V and 4 bases at J; junction bases unmatched: 8. In germline, CDR1 is SGHNT, CDR2 YYREEE (reference sequence). The full variable domain, rest sourced from reference TRBV5-4 and TRBJ2-3, is ETGVTQSPTHLIKTRGQQVTLRCSSQSGHNTVSWYQQALGQGPQFIFQYYREEENGRGNFPPRFSGLQFPNYSSELNVNALELDDSALYLCASSPQAGGADTQYFGPGTRLTVL.

V and J are TRBV5-4 and TRBJ1-2, with D tentatively TRBD1 (5 bases). V shed 0 bases and J shed 5 bases, with 17 bases lying between them. CDR1 and CDR2 from the germline V gene are SGHNT and YYREEE (reference sequence). CDR3 length: 16 residues. The CDR3 DNA is TGTGCCAGCAGCTTGGGCCGGGGGGAAGACAGTTATGGCTACACCTTC. It translates to CASSLGRGEDSYGYTF.

The CDR3 loop reads CASSSNTGELFF. DNA for the CDR3: TGTGCCAGTAGTTCAAACACCGGGGAGCTGTTTTTT. This chain links TRBV19 with TRBJ2-2; no definite D call. CDR3 size: 12 residues. Germline V gives CDR1 LNHDA, CDR2 SQIVND (reference sequence). With 5 bases removed from V and 2 bases from J, the gap between germline ends came to 3 bases.

The chain links TRBV5-1 to TRBJ1-1; D ambiguous. The CDR3 is made up of 15 amino acids. Trimming removed 3 bases at V and 0 bases at J, with 12 bases between. Germline V CDR1 and CDR2: SGHRS, YFSETQ. The CDR3 here is CASSWSGSMNTEAFF. The CDR3 DNA follows: TGCGCCAGCAGCTGGTCGGGGTCCATGAACACTGAAGCTTTCTTT.

The V call is TRBV6-5, the J call TRBJ1-2, with D possibly being TRBD1 (6 bases). Germline CDR1 reads MNHEY; CDR2 reads SVGAGI. The CDR3 covers 14 residues. Trimming removed 5 bases at V and 7 bases at J, with 17 bases between. This chain's CDR3 is CASSLGPGAVGYTF. The CDR3 DNA reads as TGTGCCAGCAGTCTAGGTCCAGGGGCGGTTGGCTACACCTTC.

The CDR3 reads CASSQRGQETQYF. The DNA for the CDR3 is TGTGCCAGCAGCCAACGGGGCCAAGAGACCCAGTACTTC. This chain connects TRBV3-1 (or the pseudogene TRBV3-2) to TRBJ2-5, with a possible D match to TRBD2 (5 bases). Trimming took off 2 bases at V and 1 base at J, with 5 bases between the two ends. This CDR3 is built from 13 residues. Germline CDR1 reads LGHDT; CDR2 reads YNNKEL (reference sequence).

The V gene is TRBV15, the J gene TRBJ2-1, with 10 nucleotides matching TRBD2. Germline lookup yields CDR1 LNHNV and CDR2 YYDKDF (reference sequence). Trimming removed 0 bases from V and 13 bases from J; junction bases left unmatched: 15. The CDR3 is 17 amino acids. The CDR3 here is CATSRDRRTSGTHFQFF. The DNA for the CDR3 is TGTGCCACCAGCAGAGATCGTAGGACTAGCGGTACTCATTTCCAGTTCTTC.

Here the CDR3 reads CASSPGTGAGGNTIYF. CDR3 DNA: TGTGCCAGCAGCCCTGGGACAGGGGCAGGTGGAAACACCATATATTTT. The rearrangement uses TRBV11-3 and TRBJ1-3; TRBD1 matches 10 bases. With V trimmed by 5 bases and J by 3 bases, 7 bases remained unmatched. Germline CDR1 and CDR2: SGHNT and YENEEA. The CDR3 consists of 16 residues.

This clone was picked up one time. This rearrangement joins TRBV7-2 to TRBJ2-7; 7 nucleotides match TRBD2. Trimming at V came to 5 bases and at J to 2 bases, leaving 3 bases not matched to a gene. This CDR3 is 13 amino acids long. The germline CDR1 and CDR2 sequences are SGHTA and FQGNSA. This CDR3 is CASSGGVAYEQYF. The CDR3, as DNA: TGTGCCAGCAGCGGGGGGGTGGCCTACGAGCAGTACTTC.

This clone appeared a single time. V gene TRBV11-2 combines with J gene TRBJ2-3; D gene ambiguous. The germline gives CDR1 SGHAT, CDR2 FQNNGV. The length of the CDR3 is 14 residues. V lost 3 bases and J 0 bases, leaving 7 bases between the germline ends. CDR3 bases: TGTGCCAGCAGCTTTCAAACTAGCACAGATACGCAGTATTTT. This translates into CASSFQTSTDTQYF.

This chain connects TRBV28 to TRBJ1-5; D gene ambiguous. The CDR3 covers 14 residues. From germline, CDR1 is MDHEN and CDR2 SYDVKM. Trimming stripped 5 bases from V and 4 bases from J, with 12 bases between. The CDR3 protein is CASSPPRENQPQHF. DNA of the CDR3: TGTGCCAGCAGTCCTCCCCGGGAGAATCAGCCCCAGCATTTT.

This clone was recorded a few times. This chain links TRBV5-6 with TRBJ2-7, with 7 bases aligning to TRBD2. The V and J ends lost 1 base and 1 base, in that order; junction bases with no gene match: 5. Germline V gives CDR1 SGHDT, CDR2 YYEEEE. This CDR3 has 15 amino acids. The CDR3 nucleotides are TGTGCCAGCAGCTTGCGCGGCGGGGGTTCCTACGAGCAGTACTTC. Encoded protein: CASSLRGGGSYEQYF.

This clone appeared a single time. The V call is TRBV20-1, the J call TRBJ1-4; no reliable D call. This CDR3 is 14 amino acids long. Looked up from germline, CDR1 is DFQATT and CDR2 is SNEGSKA (reference sequence). Deletions cut 3 bases from V and 6 bases from J, with 14 bases between. The CDR3 DNA reads TGCAGTGCTAGTTACCGGGGAGGGCATGAAAAACTGTTTTTT. As protein: CSASYRGGHEKLFF.

The rearrangement links TRBV5-1 to TRBJ2-7; D is perhaps TRBD2 (5 bases). V was cut by 1 base and J by 4 bases, with 12 bases left in between. The CDR3 runs to 14 residues. Germline V CDR1 and CDR2: SGHRS, YFSETQ. For the CDR3, the DNA is TGCGCCAGCAGCTTGTTGGTTTCGGGGTACGAGCAGTACTTC. Residues: CASSLLVSGYEQYF.

This clone was recorded once. The chain uses TRBV5-4 and TRBJ2-5; tentatively, D is TRBD1 (5 bases). V was trimmed by 4 bases and J by 5 bases, leaving 18 bases between them. The CDR3 covers 15 residues. The germline CDR1 and CDR2 sequences are SGHNT and YYREEE (reference sequence). CDR3 sequence (DNA): TGTGCCAGCAGCCCCGGTGGGGCCTCGCGGGAGACCCAGTACTTC. This translates into CASSPGGASRETQYF.

V and J are TRBV5-6 and TRBJ2-7; TRBD1 is a possible D gene (6 bases). Germline CDR1 reads SGHDT; CDR2 reads YYEEEE. The CDR3 has 15 residues. Trimming shortened V by 4 bases and J by 2 bases, and 16 bases separated the two germline ends. This CDR3 reads CASSQRGIATYEQYF. Written as DNA, the CDR3 is TGTGCCAGCAGCCAAAGGGGGATCGCGACCTACGAGCAGTACTTC.

The chain is built from TRBV4-2 and TRBJ1-3; tentative D call: TRBD1 (6 bases). The CDR3 is made up of 15 amino acids. Trimming pared 4 bases from V and 0 bases from J, leaving 10 bases between. Germline CDR1 is LGHNA and CDR2 is YNFKEQ. The CDR3 is CASSLGTTSGNTIYF. CDR3 DNA: TGTGCCAGCAGCCTGGGGACAACCTCTGGAAACACCATATATTTT.

The chain is built from TRBV4-3 and TRBJ2-7, with 7 bases identical to TRBD2. Germline lookup yields CDR1 LGHNA and CDR2 YSLEER. The CDR3 contains 16 residues. J was trimmed by 2 bases and V by 0 bases; bases with no gene match: 7. CDR3 nucleotides: TGCGCCAGCAGCCAAGAACCTTTGGCGGGGGCCTACGAGCAGTACTTC. This codes for CASSQEPLAGAYEQYF.

V and J are TRBV11-2 and TRBJ2-1, with 7 bases identical to TRBD2. CDR1 and CDR2 (germline): SGHAT, FQNNGV. V shed 5 bases and J 15 bases; nucleotides not matched to a gene: 13. CDR3 size: 13 residues. The CDR3 here is CASSPRGGAAGFF. CDR3 DNA: TGTGCCAGCAGCCCCCGGGGAGGGGCTGCGGGGTTCTTC. The full variable domain, its missing parts supplied by reference TRBV11-2 and TRBJ2-1, is EAGVAQSPRYKIIEKRQSVAFWCNPISGHATLYWYQQILGQGPKLLIQFQNNGVVDDSQLPKDRFSAERLKGVDSTLKIQPAKLEDSAVYLCASSPRGGAAGFFGPGTRLTVL.

This chain connects TRBV9 to TRBJ2-2; TRBD2 aligns across 7 bases. The CDR3 length is 17 residues. Germline V gene data show CDR1 as SGDLS and CDR2 as YYNGEE. The V and J ends lost 0 bases and 2 bases, in that order; junction bases with no gene match: 7. CDR3 DNA: TGTGCCAGCAGCGTAGCTCCCCTAGCGGCCAACACCGGGGAGCTGTTTTTT. Protein: CASSVAPLAANTGELFF.

This sequence joins TRBV5-5 and TRBJ2-3, with 15 bases that match TRBD2. V shed 2 bases and J 4 bases; nucleotides not matched to a gene: 5. CDR1 is SGHKS, CDR2 YYEKEE, per germline (reference sequence). There are 17 residues in the CDR3. Here the CDR3 reads CASSFGLAGGPADTQYF. The CDR3 DNA is TGTGCCAGCAGCTTCGGACTAGCGGGGGGGCCCGCAGATACGCAGTATTTT.

V gene TRBV12-3 or TRBV12-4 combines with J gene TRBJ2-2, with D possibly TRBD1 on 5 matching bases. Trimming took 5 bases from V and 6 from J, leaving 10 bases between them. The CDR3 extends over 13 amino acids. Here the CDR3 DNA reads TGTGCCAGCAGTCTCAGGGTTCCCGGGGAGCTGTTTTTT. Translating it yields CASSLRVPGELFF.

This clone was observed a single time. The gene calls are TRBV12-5 and TRBJ1-1, with D possibly TRBD1 on 5 matching bases. This CDR3 is 16 amino acids long. Looked up from germline, CDR1 is LGHNT and CDR2 is FRNRAP. V gave up 3 bases and J gave up 4 bases, with 18 bases separating them. The CDR3 here is CASGLGQGGVSTEAFF. The CDR3 region has the DNA TGTGCTAGTGGTTTAGGGCAGGGTGGGGTGTCCACTGAAGCTTTCTTT. The variable domain in full, with the rest retrieved from reference TRBV12-5 and TRBJ1-1, is DARVTQTPRHKVTEMGQEVTMRCQPILGHNTVFWYRQTMMQGLELLAYFRNRAPLDDSGMPKDRFSAEMPDATLATLKIQPSEPRDSAVYFCASGLGQGGVSTEAFFGQGTRLTVV.

The V gene is TRBV15, the J gene TRBJ1-5, with a possible D match to TRBD1 (5 bases). V was shortened by 0 bases and J by 7 bases, with 10 bases between the two germline ends. Per the germline V gene, CDR1 is LNHNV and CDR2 is YYDKDF (reference sequence). The CDR3 runs 14 residues. DNA for the CDR3: TGTGCCACCAGCAGAGATCACGGGGGGCAGCCCCAGCATTTT. Its protein is CATSRDHGGQPQHF.

This clone was observed a single time. This chain joins TRBV7-3 and TRBJ1-1; D not certain. Trimming took off 4 bases at V and 2 bases at J, with 17 bases between the two ends. Germline CDR1 is SGHTA and CDR2 is FQGTGA. CDR3 length: 16 amino acids. For the CDR3, the DNA is TGTGCCAGCAGCTCTCACGCCCTGACACCTAACACTGAAGCTTTCTTT. Protein: CASSSHALTPNTEAFF. Complete variable domain (other parts from reference TRBV7-3 and TRBJ1-1): GAGVSQTPSNKVTEKGKYVELRCDPISGHTALYWYRQSLGQGPEFLIYFQGTGAADDSGLPNDRFFAVRPEGSVSTLKIQRTERGDSAVYLCASSSHALTPNTEAFFGQGTRLTVV.

V is TRBV25-1 and J is TRBJ2-5, with 13 bases aligning to TRBD2. Unmatched junction bases numbered 7, after V lost 2 bases and J lost 7 bases. The CDR3 extends over 16 amino acids. CDR1 is MGHDK, CDR2 SYGVNS, per germline. The CDR3 nucleotides read TGTGCCAGCAGTGAACGGACTAGCGGGAGTTTCGCGACCCAGTACTTC. Translation: CASSERTSGSFATQYF.

The chain uses TRBV15 and TRBJ2-3; D is perhaps TRBD1 (5 bases). Trimming took off 1 base at V and 6 bases at J, with 20 bases between the two ends. CDR1 LNHNV and CDR2 YYDKDF come from the germline V gene (reference sequence). This CDR3 contains 17 residues. CDR3 amino acids: CATSRVGRRPDMDTQYF. The CDR3 bases are TGTGCCACCAGCAGAGTGGGAAGGCGCCCGGACATGGATACGCAGTATTTT. Looking up the rest from reference TRBV15 and TRBJ2-3 gives the full variable domain: DAMVIQNPRYQVTQFGKPVTLSCSQTLNHNVMYWYQQKSSQAPKLLFHYYDKDFNNEADTPDNFQSRRPNTSFCFLDIRSPGLGDTAMYLCATSRVGRRPDMDTQYFGPGTRLTVL.

The chain is built from TRBV19 and TRBJ1-2; possible D gene TRBD1, 5 bases. V lost 2 bases and J lost 4, with 14 bases in between. The V gene's germline CDR1 is LNHDA and CDR2 SQIVND (reference sequence). CDR3 length equals 15 residues. The CDR3 loop reads CASSILLKGLYGYTF. CDR3 nucleotides: TGTGCCAGTAGTATACTTCTAAAGGGACTCTATGGCTACACCTTC. Full variable domain (missing parts from reference TRBV19 and TRBJ1-2): DGGITQSPKYLFRKEGQNVTLSCEQNLNHDAMYWYRQDPGQGLRLIYYSQIVNDFQKGDIAEGYSVSREKKESFPLTVTSAQKNPTAFYLCASSILLKGLYGYTFGSGTRLTVV.